These 4 T cell receptor beta chains were all obtained from the same sample, sequenced in a study of tissue T cells after allogeneic stem cell transplantation. Some clones are missing from TCRdb's copy, which holds only in-frame ones; the method was immunoSEQ multiplex PCR. The table records 45,000 to 50,000 clones, around 73% of them present only once. Input material: sorted cells pooled from one or two spleens. Every receptor here comes from a pool of C57BL/6 mice in good health.

Points on this clone: The gene names here belong to mouse. The CDR3: CASSLRNTEVFF. Partial CDR3 DNA: TGTGCCAGCAGTCTAAGAAACACAGAAGTCTTC. The chain uses TRBV19 and TRBJ1-1; D unresolved. With the read ending 1 residue before the CDR3 end, the germline J gene is used to fill in that end. V lost 4 bases and J 1 base, leaving 5 bases between the germline ends. The CDR3 covers 12 residues. CDR1 is FNHDT, CDR2 SITEND, per germline (reference sequence).

On this clone itself: All gene names here are mouse names. From the germline J gene comes the end of the CDR3, since the read stops 1 residue before it. The rearrangement links TRBV23 to TRBJ1-3; TRBD1 reflects the table's D call only, with no check against the DNA. This CDR3 spans 14 amino acids. CDR1 KGHTA and CDR2 FQNQQP come from the germline V gene. Here the CDR3 reads CSSSQKGSGNTLYF. The sequenced part of the CDR3 DNA is TGCTCCAGCAGTCAAAAGGGTTCTGGAAATACGCTCTAT. Filled out from reference TRBV23 and TRBJ1-3, the complete variable domain reads DAAVTQKPRYLIKMKGQEAEMKCIPEKGHTAVFWYQQKQSKELKFLIYFQNQQPLDQIDMVKERFSAVCPSSSLCSLGIRTCEAEDSALYLCSSSQKGSGNTLYFGEGSRLIVV.

A word on this clone: Gene labels here are mouse ones. The read terminates 1 residue ahead of where the CDR3 ends, so the germline J gene completes it. The J gene is TRBJ2-7, the V gene TRBV15, with 8 bases lining up with TRBD2. Losses at the gene ends were 1 base for V and 4 bases for J; bases not matched to a gene: 3. CDR3 length: 14 residues. The germline V gene has CDR1 SGHND and CDR2 FRSKSL. The CDR3 sequence: CASSLGGGAYEQYF. Incomplete CDR3 DNA: TGTGCCAGCAGTTTAGGGGGGGGCGCATATGAACAGTAC.

This clone came up a few times. Gene names follow the mouse nomenclature. With the read ending 1 residue before the CDR3 end, the germline J gene is used to fill in that end. The chain recombines TRBV14 with TRBJ2-7; 8 positions match TRBD1. The CDR3 has 12 residues. J was trimmed by 6 bases and V by 5 bases; bases with no gene match: 4. The V gene's germline CDR1 is SGHDT and CDR2 FRDEAV. The CDR3 sequence is CASSPDRAEQYF. The sequenced part of the CDR3 DNA is TGTGCCAGCAGCCCGGACAGGGCTGAACAGTAC.